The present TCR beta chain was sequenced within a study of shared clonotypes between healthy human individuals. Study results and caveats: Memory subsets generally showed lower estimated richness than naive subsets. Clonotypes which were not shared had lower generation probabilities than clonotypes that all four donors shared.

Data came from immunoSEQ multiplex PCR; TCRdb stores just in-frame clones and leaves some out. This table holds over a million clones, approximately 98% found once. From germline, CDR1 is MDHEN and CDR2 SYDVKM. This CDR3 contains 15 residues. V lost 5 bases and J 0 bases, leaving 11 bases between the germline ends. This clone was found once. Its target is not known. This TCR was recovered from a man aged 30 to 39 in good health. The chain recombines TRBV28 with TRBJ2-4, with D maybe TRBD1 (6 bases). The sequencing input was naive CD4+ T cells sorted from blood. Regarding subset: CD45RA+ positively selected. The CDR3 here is CASSPGDLAKNIQYF. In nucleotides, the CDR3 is TGTGCCAGCAGTCCAGGGGACCTAGCCAAAAACATTCAGTACTTC.